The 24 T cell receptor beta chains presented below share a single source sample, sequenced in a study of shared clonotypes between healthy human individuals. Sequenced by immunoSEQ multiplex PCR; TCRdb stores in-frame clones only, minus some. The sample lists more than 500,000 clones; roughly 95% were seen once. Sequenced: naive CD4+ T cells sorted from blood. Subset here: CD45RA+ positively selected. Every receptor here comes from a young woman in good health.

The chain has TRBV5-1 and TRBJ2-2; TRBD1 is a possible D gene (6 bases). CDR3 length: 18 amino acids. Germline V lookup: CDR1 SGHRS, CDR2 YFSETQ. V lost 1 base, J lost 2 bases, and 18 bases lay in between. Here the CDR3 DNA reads TGCGCCAGCAGCTTGTCCAGATTCTCGGACAGTAACACCGGGGAGCTGTTTTTT. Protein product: CASSLSRFSDSNTGELFF.

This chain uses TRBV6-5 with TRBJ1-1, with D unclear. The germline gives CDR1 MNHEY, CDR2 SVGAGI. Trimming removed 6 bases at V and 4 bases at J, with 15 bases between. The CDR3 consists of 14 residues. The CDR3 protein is CASSSLPGSTEAFF. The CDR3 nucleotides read TGTGCCAGCAGCAGTCTCCCGGGGAGCACTGAAGCTTTCTTT.

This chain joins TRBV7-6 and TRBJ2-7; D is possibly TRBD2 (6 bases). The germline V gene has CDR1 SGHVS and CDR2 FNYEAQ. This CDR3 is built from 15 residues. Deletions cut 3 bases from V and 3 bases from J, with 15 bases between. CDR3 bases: TGTGCCAGCAGCTTGAGGGCGGGGATGGGCTACGAGCAGTACTTC. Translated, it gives CASSLRAGMGYEQYF.

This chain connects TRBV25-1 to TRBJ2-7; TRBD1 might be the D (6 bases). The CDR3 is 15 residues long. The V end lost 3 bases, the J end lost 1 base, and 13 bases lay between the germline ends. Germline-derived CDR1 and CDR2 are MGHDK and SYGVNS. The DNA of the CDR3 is TGTGCCAGCAGTGATGCTACAGGGCGTTCCTACGAGCAGTACTTC. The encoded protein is CASSDATGRSYEQYF.

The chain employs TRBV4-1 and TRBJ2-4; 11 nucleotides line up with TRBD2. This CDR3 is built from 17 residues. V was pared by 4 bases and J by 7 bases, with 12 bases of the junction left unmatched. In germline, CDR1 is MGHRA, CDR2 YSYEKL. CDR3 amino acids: CASSRTEASGRKNIQYF. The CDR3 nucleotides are TGCGCCAGCAGCCGAACAGAGGCTAGCGGGAGGAAGAACATTCAGTACTTC.

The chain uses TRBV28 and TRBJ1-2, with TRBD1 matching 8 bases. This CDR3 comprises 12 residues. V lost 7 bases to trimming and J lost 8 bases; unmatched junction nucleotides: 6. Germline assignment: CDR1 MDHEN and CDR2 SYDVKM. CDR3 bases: TGTGCCAGCAATCACCAGGGGGCAGGCTACACCTTC. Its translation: CASNHQGAGYTF.

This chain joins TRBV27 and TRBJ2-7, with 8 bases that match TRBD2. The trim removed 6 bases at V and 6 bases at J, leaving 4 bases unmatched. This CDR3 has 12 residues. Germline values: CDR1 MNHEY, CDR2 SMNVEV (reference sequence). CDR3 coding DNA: TGTGCCAGCAGCAGGGCGGGGGGCGAGCAGTACTTC. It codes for CASSRAGGEQYF.

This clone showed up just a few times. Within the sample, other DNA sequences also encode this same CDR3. CDR3 in amino acids: CASRGSNQPQHF. The CDR3 DNA reads TGTGCCAGTCGCGGGTCCAATCAGCCCCAGCATTTT. V is TRBV28 and J is TRBJ1-5, with no clear D. Germline-derived CDR1 and CDR2 are MDHEN and SYDVKM. CDR3 length: 12 amino acids. V dropped 9 bases and J dropped 3 bases, with 9 bases sitting between them.

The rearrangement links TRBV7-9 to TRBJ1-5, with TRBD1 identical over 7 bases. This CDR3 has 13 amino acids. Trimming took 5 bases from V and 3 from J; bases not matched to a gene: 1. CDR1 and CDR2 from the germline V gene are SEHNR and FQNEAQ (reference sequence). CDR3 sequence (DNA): TGTGCCAGCAGCGGACAGGTCAATCAGCCCCAGCATTTT. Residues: CASSGQVNQPQHF.

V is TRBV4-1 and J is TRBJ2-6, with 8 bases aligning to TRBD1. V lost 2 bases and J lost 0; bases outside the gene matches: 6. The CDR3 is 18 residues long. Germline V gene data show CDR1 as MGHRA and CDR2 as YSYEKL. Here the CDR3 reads CASSQRDRPVSGANVLTF. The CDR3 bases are TGCGCCAGCAGCCAACGGGACAGGCCGGTCTCTGGGGCCAACGTCCTGACTTTC.

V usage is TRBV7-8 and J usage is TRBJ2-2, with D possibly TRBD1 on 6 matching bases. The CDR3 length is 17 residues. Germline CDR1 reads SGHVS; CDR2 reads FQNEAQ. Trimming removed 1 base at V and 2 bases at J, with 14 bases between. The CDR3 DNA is TGTGCCAGCAGCTTAGAGGTAGTGGACAGCAACACCGGGGAGCTGTTTTTT. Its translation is CASSLEVVDSNTGELFF.

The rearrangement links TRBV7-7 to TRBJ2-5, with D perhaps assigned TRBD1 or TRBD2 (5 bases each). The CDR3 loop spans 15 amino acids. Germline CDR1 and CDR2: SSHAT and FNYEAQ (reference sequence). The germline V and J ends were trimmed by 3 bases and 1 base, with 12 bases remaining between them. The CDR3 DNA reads TGTGCCAGCAGCTTGGGGACGGGATTCCAAGAGACCCAGTACTTC. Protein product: CASSLGTGFQETQYF.

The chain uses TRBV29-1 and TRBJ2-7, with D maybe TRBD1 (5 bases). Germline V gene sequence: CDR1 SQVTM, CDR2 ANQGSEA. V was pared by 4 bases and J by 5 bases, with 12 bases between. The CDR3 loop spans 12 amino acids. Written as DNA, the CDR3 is TGCAGCGTTGTCCAGGGTGCCCACGAGCAGTACTTC. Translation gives CSVVQGAHEQYF.

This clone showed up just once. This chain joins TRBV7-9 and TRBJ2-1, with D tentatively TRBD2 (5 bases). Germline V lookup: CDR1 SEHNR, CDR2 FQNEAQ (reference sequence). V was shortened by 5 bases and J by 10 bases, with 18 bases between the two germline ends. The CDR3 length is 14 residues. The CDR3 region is CASSTGLPVGEQFF. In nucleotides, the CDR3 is TGTGCCAGCAGCACCGGACTGCCGGTCGGAGAGCAGTTCTTC.

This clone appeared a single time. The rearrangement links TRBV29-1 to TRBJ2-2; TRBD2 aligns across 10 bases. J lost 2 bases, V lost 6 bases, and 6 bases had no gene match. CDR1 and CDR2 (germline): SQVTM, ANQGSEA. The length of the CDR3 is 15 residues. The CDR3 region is CSVLTSGVNTGELFF. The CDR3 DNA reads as TGCAGCGTCCTAACTAGCGGGGTTAACACCGGGGAGCTGTTTTTT.

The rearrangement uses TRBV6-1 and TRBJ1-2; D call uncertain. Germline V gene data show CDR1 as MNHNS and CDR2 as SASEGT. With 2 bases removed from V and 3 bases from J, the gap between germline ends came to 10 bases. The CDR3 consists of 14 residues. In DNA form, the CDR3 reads TGTGCCAGCAGTGAAACATCACGGCACTATGGCTACACCTTC. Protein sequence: CASSETSRHYGYTF.

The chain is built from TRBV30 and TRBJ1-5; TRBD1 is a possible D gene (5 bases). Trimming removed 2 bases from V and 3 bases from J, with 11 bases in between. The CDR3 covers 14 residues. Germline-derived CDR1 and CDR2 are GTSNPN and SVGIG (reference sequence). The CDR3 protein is CAWSSMGTNQPQHF. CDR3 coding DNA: TGTGCCTGGAGTTCGATGGGGACCAATCAGCCCCAGCATTTT.

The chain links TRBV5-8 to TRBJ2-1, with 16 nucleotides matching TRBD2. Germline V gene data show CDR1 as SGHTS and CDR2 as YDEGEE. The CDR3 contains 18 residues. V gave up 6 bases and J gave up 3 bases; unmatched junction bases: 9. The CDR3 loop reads CASTEMGLAGGGYNEQFF. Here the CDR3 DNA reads TGTGCCAGCACCGAAATGGGACTAGCGGGAGGGGGCTACAATGAGCAGTTCTTC.

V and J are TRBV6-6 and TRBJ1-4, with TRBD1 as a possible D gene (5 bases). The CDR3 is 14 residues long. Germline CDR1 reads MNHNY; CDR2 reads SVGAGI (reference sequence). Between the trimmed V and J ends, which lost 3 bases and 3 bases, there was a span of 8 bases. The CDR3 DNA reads TGTGCCAGCAGTTATCAGGGACCTAATGAAAAACTGTTTTTT. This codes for CASSYQGPNEKLFF.

The CDR3 region has the DNA TGCGCCAGCAGCCACCGACCTGGGACTAGCGTGTCCCCCGAGCAGTACTTC. This sequence encodes CASSHRPGTSVSPEQYF. The rearrangement links TRBV4-1 to TRBJ2-7; 10 bases map to TRBD2. V lost 3 bases and J lost 6; bases outside the gene matches: 14. This CDR3 is built from 17 residues. Germline values: CDR1 MGHRA, CDR2 YSYEKL.

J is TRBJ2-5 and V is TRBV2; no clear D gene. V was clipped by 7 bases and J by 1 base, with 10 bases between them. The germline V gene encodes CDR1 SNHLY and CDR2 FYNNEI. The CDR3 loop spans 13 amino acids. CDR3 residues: CASIRAFQETQYF. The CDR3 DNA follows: TGTGCCAGCATCCGGGCCTTCCAAGAGACCCAGTACTTC.

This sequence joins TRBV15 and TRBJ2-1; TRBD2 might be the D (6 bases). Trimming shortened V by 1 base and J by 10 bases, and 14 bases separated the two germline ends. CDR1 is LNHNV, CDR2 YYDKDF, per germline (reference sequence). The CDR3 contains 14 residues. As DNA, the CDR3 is TGTGCCACCAGCAGAGTTGGTGGTCTAGCGGAGCAGTTCTTC. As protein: CATSRVGGLAEQFF.

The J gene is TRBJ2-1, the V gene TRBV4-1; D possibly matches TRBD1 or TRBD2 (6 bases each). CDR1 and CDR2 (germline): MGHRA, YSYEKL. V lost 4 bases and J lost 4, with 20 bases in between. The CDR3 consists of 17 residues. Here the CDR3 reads CASSPPPGDKNYNEQFF. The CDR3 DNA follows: TGCGCCAGCAGCCCGCCTCCGGGGGACAAGAATTACAATGAGCAGTTCTTC.

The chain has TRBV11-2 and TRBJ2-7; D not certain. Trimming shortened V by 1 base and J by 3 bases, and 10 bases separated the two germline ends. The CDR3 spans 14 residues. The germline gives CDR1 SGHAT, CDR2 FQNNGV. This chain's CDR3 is CASSLARSVYEQYF. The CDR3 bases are TGTGCCAGCAGCTTAGCCCGGAGTGTCTACGAGCAGTACTTC.